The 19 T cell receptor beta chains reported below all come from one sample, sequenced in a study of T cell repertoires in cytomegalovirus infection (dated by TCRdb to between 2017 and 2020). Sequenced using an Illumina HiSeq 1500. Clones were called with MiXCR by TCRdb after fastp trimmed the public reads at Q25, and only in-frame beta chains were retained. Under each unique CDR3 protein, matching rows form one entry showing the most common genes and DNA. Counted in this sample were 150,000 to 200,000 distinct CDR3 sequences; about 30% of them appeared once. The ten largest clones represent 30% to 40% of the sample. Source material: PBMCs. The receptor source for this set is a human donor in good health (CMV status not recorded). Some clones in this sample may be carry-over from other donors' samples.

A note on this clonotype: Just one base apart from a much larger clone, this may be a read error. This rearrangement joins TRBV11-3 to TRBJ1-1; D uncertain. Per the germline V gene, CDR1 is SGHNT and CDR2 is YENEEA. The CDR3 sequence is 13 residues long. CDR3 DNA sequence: TGTGCCAGAAGCTTATTTGAGAACACTGAAGCTTTCTTT. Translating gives CARSLFENTEAFF.

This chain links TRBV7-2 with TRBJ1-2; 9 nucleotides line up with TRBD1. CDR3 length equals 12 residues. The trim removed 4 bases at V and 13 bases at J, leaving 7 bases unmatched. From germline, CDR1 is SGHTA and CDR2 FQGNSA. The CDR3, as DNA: TGTGCCAGCAGCTGGTCCGGGACAGGGAGCACCTTC. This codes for CASSWSGTGSTF.

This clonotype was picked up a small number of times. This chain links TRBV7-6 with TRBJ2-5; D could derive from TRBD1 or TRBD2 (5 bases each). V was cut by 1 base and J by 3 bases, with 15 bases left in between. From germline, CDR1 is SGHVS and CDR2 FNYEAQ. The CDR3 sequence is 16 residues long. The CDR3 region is CASSLERDLGEETQYF. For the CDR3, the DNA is TGTGCCAGCAGCTTAGAAAGGGACCTGGGGGAAGAGACCCAGTACTTC.

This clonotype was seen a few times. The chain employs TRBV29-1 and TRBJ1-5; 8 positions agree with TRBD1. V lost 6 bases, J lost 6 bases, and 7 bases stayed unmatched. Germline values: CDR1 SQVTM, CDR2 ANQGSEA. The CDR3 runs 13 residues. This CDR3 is CSVSTGVGQPQHF. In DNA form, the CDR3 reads TGCAGCGTCTCGACAGGGGTGGGTCAGCCCCAGCATTTT.

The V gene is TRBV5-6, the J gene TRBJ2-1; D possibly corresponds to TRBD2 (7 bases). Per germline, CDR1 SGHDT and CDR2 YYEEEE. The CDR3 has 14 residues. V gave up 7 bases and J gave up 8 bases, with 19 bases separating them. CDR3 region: CASEGGALWDEQFF. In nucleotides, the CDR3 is TGTGCCAGCGAGGGGGGGGCCCTATGGGATGAGCAGTTCTTC. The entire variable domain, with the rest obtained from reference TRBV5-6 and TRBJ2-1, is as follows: DAGVTQSPTHLIKTRGQQVTLRCSPKSGHDTVSWYQQALGQGPQFIFQYYEEEERQRGNFPDRFSGHQFPNYSSELNVNALLLGDSALYLCASEGGALWDEQFFGPGTRLTVL.

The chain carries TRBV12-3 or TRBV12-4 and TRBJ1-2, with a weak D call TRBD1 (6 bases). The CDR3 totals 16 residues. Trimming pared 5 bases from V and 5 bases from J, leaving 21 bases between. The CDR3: CASSIGLGGAGYGYTF. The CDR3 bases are TGTGCCAGCAGTATAGGTCTCGGGGGGGCTGGGTATGGCTACACCTTC.

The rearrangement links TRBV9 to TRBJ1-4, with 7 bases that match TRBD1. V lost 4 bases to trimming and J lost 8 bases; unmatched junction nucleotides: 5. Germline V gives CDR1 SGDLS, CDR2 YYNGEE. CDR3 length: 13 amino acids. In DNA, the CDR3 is TGTGCCAGCAGCTTACAGGGGAACGAAAAACTGTTTTTT. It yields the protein CASSLQGNEKLFF. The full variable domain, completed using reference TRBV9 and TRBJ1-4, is DSGVTQTPKHLITATGQRVTLRCSPRSGDLSVYWYQQSLDQGLQFLIQYYNGEERAKGNILERFSAQQFPDLHSELNLSSLELGDSALYFCASSLQGNEKLFFGSGTQLSVL.

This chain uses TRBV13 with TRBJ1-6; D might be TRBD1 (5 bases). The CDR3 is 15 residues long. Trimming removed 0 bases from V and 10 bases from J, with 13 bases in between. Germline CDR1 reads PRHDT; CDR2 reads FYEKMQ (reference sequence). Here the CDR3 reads CASSLGGQGRSPLHF. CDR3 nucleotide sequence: TGTGCCAGCAGCTTAGGAGGTCAGGGTCGATCACCCCTCCACTTT.

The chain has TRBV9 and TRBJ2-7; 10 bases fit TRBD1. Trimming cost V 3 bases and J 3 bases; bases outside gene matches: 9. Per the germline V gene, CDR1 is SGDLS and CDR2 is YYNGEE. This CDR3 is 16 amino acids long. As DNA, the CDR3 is TGTGCCAGCAGCGGAGACCGGACAGGGGGGTTCTACGAGCAGTACTTC. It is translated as CASSGDRTGGFYEQYF.

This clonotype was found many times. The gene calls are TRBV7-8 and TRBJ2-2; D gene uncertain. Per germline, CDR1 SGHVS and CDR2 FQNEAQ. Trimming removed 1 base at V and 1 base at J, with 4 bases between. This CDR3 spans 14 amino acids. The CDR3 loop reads CASSLGGNTGELFF. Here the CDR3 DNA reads TGTGCCAGCAGCTTAGGGGGGAACACCGGGGAGCTGTTTTTT.

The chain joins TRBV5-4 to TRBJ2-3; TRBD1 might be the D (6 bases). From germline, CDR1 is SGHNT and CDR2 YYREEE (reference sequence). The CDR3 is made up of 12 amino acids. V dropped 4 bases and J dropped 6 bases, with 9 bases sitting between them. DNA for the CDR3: TGTGCCAGCAGCGACAGGCGGGATACGCAGTATTTT. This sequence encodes CASSDRRDTQYF. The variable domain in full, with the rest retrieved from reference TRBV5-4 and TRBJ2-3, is ETGVTQSPTHLIKTRGQQVTLRCSSQSGHNTVSWYQQALGQGPQFIFQYYREEENGRGNFPPRFSGLQFPNYSSELNVNALELDDSALYLCASSDRRDTQYFGPGTRLTVL.

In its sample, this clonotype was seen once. CDR3 residues: CASSLGDRGRKLDEQYF. DNA of the CDR3: TGTGCCAGCAGTTTGGGGGACAGGGGGCGCAAATTGGACGAGCAGTACTTC. The V gene is TRBV28, the J gene TRBJ2-7; 12 nucleotides agree with TRBD1. V lost 3 bases and J lost 5; bases outside the gene matches: 11. The CDR3 extends over 17 amino acids. CDR1 and CDR2 (germline): MDHEN, SYDVKM.

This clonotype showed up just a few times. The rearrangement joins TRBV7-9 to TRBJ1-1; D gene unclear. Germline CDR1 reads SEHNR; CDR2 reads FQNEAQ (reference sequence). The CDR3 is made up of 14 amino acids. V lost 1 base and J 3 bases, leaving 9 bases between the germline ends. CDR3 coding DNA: TGTGCCAGCAGCTTAGATCCGGAGGACACTGAAGCTTTCTTT. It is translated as CASSLDPEDTEAFF.

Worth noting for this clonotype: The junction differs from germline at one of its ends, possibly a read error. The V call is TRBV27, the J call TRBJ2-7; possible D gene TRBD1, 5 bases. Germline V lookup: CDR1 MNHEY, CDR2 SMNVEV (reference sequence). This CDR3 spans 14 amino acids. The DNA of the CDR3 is TGTACCAGCAAGCTAGGGGTTCTCGCCTACGAGCAGTACTTC. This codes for CTSKLGVLAYEQYF.

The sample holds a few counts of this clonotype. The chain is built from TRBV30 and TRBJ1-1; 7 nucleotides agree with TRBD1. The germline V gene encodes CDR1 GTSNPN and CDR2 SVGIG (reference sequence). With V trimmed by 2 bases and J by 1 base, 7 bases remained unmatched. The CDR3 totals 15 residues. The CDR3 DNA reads TGTGCCTGGAGTTCCCAGGGGGGCTGGAACACTGAAGCTTTCTTT. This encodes CAWSSQGGWNTEAFF. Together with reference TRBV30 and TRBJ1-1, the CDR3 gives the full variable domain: SQTIHQWPATLVQPVGSPLSLECTVEGTSNPNLYWYRQAAGRGLQLLFYSVGIGQISSEVPQNLSASRPQDRQFILSSKKLLLSDSGFYLCAWSSQGGWNTEAFFGQGTRLTVV.

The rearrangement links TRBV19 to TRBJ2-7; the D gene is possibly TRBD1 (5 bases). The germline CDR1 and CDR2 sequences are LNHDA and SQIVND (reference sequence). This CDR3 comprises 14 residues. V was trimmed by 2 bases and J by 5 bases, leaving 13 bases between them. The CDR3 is CASSILAGYDEQYF. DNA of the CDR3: TGTGCCAGTAGTATATTGGCAGGGTACGACGAGCAGTACTTC.

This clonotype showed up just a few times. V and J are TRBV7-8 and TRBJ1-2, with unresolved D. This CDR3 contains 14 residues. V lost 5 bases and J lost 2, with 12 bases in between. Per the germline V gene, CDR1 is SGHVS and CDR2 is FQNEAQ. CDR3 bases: TGTGCCAGCAGCCCAACCGACAAAAACTATGGCTACACCTTC. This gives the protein CASSPTDKNYGYTF.

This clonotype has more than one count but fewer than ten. The CDR3 region is CASSFWQGVNTIYF. In DNA form, the CDR3 reads TGTGCCAGCAGTTTCTGGCAGGGAGTAAACACCATATATTTT. The chain combines TRBV12-3 or TRBV12-4 with TRBJ1-3; perhaps TRBD1 as D (5 bases). V lost 3 bases, J lost 6 bases, and 12 bases lay in between. The CDR3 is made up of 14 amino acids.

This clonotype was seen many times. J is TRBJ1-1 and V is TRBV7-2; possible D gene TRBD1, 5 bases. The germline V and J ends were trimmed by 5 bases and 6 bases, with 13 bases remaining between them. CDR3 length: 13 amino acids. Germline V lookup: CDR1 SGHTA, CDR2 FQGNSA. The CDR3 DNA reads TGTGCCAGCAGCCTCCTTATACAGGCTGAAGCTTTCTTT. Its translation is CASSLLIQAEAFF.